This T cell receptor (beta chain) derives from a study of cytomegalovirus exposure and HLA in healthy donors. Study-level findings and limits: In an earlier analysis, productive rearrangement rates for most beta V segments clustered near 87% or 30%.

Concerning this clone: No antigen is known for it.

Germline V CDR1 and CDR2: GTSNPN, SVGIG (reference sequence). The CDR3 sequence is 13 residues long. Trimming at V came to 5 bases and at J to 6 bases, leaving 4 bases not matched to a gene. Amplification used 60 Vbeta primers and 13 Jbeta primers. Method: immunoSEQ multiplex PCR; TCRdb's copy keeps in-frame clones and lacks some. The sample holds about 140,000 clones; 80% to 90% are singletons and the top ten take less than 2.5%. This TCR derives from a boy aged 2 to 10 in good health and CMV-seronegative. Material: PBMCs. The chain uses TRBV30 and TRBJ1-4; TRBD1 aligns across 9 bases. DNA of the CDR3: TGTGCCTGGGACCACAGGGGGCATGAAAAACTGTTTTTT. It yields the protein CAWDHRGHEKLFF.